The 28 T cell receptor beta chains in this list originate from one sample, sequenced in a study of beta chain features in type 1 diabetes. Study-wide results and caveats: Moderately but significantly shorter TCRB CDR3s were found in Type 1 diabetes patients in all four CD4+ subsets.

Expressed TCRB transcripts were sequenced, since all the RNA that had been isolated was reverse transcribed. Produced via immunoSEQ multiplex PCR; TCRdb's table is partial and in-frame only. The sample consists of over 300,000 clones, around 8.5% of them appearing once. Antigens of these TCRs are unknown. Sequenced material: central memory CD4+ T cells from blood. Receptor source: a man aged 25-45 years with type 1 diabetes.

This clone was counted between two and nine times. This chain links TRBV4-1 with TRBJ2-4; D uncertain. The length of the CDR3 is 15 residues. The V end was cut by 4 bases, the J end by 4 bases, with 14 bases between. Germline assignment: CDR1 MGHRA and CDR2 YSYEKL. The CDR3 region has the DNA TGCGCCAGCAGCCGTGACCTATTGGGGAAAAACATTCAGTACTTC. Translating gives CASSRDLLGKNIQYF.

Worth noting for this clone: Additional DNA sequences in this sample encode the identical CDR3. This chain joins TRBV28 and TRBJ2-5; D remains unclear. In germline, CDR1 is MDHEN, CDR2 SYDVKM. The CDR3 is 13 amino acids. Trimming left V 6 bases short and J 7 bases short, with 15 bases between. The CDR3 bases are TGTGCCAGCAGCCCCCGAGATGGTCGGACCCAGTACTTC. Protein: CASSPRDGRTQYF.

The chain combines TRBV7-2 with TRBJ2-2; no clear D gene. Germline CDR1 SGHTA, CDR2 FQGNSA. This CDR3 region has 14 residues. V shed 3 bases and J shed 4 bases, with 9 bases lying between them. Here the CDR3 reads CASSLEHGTGELFF. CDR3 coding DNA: TGTGCCAGCAGCTTGGAGCATGGCACCGGGGAGCTGTTTTTT.

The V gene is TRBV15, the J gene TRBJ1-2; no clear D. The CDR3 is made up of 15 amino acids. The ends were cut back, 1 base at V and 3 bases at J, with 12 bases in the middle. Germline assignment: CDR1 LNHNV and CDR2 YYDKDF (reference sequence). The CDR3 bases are TGTGCCACCAGCAGAGGTGACGTACGGTACTATGGCTACACCTTC. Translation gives CATSRGDVRYYGYTF.

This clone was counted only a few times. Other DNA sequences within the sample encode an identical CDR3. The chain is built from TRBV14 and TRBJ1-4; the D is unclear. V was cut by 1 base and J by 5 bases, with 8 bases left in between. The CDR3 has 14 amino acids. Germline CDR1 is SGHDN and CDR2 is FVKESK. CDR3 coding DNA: TGTGCCAGCAGCCAAGGGACCGGCAATGAAAAACTGTTTTTT. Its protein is CASSQGTGNEKLFF.

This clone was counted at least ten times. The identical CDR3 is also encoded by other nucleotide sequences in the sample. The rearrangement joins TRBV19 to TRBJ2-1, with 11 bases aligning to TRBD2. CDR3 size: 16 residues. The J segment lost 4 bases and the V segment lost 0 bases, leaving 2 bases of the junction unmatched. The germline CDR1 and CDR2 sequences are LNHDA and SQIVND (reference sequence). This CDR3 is CASSIEGTSGYNEQFF. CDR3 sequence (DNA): TGTGCCAGTAGTATAGAGGGGACTAGCGGTTACAATGAGCAGTTCTTC.

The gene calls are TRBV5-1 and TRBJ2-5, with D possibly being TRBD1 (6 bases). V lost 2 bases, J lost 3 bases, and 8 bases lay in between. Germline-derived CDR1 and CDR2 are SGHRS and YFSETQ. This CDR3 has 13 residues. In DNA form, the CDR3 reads TGCGCCAGCAGCTTCCGGGACAAAGAGACCCAGTACTTC. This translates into CASSFRDKETQYF.

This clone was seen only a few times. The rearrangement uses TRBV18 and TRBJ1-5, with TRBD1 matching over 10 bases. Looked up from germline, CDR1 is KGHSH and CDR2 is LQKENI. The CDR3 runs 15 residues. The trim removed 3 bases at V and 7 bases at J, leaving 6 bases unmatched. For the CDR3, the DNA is TGTGCCAGCTCACCCACGGGACAGGGGCTACAGCCCCAGCATTTT. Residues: CASSPTGQGLQPQHF.

This CDR3 reads CASSVRTANYGYTF. CDR3 DNA: TGTGCCAGTAGTGTAAGGACAGCTAACTATGGCTACACCTTC. This chain connects TRBV19 to TRBJ1-2, with D possibly matching TRBD1 (6 bases). The CDR3 is 14 residues long. Per germline, CDR1 LNHDA and CDR2 SQIVND (reference sequence). V was clipped by 5 bases and J by 0 bases, with 10 bases between them. Supplemented by reference TRBV19 and TRBJ1-2, the full variable domain reads DGGITQSPKYLFRKEGQNVTLSCEQNLNHDAMYWYRQDPGQGLRLIYYSQIVNDFQKGDIAEGYSVSREKKESFPLTVTSAQKNPTAFYLCASSVRTANYGYTFGSGTRLTVV.

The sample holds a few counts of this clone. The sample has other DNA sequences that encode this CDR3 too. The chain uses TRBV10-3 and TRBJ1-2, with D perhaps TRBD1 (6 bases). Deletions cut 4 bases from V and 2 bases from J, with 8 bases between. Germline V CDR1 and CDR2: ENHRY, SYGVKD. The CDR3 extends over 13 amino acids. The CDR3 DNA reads TGTGCCATCAGTGCCGACAGGAACTATGGCTACACCTTC. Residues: CAISADRNYGYTF.

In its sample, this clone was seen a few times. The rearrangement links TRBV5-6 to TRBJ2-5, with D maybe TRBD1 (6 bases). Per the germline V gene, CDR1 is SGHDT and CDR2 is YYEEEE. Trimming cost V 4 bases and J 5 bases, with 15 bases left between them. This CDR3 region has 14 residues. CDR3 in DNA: TGTGCCAGCAGCGGGGTGGGGGCCGGGGAGACCCAGTACTTC. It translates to CASSGVGAGETQYF.

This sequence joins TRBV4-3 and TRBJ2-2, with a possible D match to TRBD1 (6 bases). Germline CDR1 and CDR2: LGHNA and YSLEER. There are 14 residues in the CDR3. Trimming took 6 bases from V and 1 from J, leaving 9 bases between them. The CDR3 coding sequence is TGCGCCAGCAGGCCACAGGGGAACACCGGGGAGCTGTTTTTT. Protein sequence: CASRPQGNTGELFF.

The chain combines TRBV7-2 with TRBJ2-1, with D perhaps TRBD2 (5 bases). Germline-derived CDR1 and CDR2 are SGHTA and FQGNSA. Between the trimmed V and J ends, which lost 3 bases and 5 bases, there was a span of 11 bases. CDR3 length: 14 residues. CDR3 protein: CASSLSGLDNEQFF. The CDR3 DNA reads TGTGCCAGCAGCTTGTCGGGGTTAGACAATGAGCAGTTCTTC.

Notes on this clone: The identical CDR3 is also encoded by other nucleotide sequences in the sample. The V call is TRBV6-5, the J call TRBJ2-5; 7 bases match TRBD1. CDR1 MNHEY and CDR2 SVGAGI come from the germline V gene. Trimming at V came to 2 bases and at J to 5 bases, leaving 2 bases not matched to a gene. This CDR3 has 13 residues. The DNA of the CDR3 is TGTGCCAGCAGTTACGACAGGGCGGAGACCCAGTACTTC. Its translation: CASSYDRAETQYF.

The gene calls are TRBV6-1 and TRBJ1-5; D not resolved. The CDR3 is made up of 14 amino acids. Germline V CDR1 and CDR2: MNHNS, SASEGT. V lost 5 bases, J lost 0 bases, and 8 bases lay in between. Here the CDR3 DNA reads TGTGCCAGCAGTACCCGCGGTAGCAATCAGCCCCAGCATTTT. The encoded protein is CASSTRGSNQPQHF.

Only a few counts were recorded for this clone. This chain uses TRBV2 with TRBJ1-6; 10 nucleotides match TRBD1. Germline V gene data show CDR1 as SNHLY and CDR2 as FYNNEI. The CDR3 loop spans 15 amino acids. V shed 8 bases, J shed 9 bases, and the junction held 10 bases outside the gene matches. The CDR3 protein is CASGRDRGRGSPLHF. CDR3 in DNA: TGTGCCAGCGGGCGGGACAGGGGACGTGGTTCACCCCTCCACTTT. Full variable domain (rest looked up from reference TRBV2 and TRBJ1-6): EPEVTQTPSHQVTQMGQEVILRCVPISNHLYFYWYRQILGQKVEFLVSFYNNEISEKSEIFDDQFSVERPDGSNFTLKIRSTKLEDSAMYFCASGRDRGRGSPLHFGNGTRLTVT.

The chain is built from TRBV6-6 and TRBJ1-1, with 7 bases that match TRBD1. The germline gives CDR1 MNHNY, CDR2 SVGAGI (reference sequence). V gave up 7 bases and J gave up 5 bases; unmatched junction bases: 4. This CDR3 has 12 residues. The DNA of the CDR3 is TGTGCCAGCAACGACAGGGTTACTGAAGCTTTCTTT. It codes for CASNDRVTEAFF.

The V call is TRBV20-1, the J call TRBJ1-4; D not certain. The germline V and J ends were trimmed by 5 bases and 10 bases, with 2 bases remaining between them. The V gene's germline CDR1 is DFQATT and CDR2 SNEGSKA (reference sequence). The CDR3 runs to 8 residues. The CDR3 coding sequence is TGCAGTGCTCGAAAACTGTTTTTT. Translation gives CSARKLFF.

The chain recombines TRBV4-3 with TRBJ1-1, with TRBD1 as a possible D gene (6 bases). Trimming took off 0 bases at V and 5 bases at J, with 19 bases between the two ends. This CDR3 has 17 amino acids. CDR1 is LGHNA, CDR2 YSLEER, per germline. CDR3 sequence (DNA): TGCGCCAGCAGCCAAGATTTTCGGGGGGCAGGAGAAACTGAAGCTTTCTTT. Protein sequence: CASSQDFRGAGETEAFF.

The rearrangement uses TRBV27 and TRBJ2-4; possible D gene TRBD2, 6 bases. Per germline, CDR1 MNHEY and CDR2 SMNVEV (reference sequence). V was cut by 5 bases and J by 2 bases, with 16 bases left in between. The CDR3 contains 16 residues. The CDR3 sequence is CASSPSGGVTKNIQYF. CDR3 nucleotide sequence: TGTGCCAGCAGTCCCAGTGGAGGGGTAACCAAAAACATTCAGTACTTC.

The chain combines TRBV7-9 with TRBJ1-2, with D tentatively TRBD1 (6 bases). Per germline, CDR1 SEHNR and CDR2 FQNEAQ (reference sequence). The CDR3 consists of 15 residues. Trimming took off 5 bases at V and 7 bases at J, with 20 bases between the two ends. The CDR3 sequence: CASSLWTNRASGYTF. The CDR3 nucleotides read TGTGCCAGCAGCCTCTGGACTAACAGGGCCTCTGGCTACACCTTC.

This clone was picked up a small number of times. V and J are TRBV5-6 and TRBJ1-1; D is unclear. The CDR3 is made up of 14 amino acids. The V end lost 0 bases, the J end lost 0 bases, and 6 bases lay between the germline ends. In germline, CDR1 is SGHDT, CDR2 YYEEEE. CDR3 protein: CASSLGLMNTEAFF. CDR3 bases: TGTGCCAGCAGCTTGGGACTGATGAACACTGAAGCTTTCTTT.

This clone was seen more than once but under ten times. Here the CDR3 DNA reads TGTGCCAGCAGCTCCAGGCATACTGGGGCCAACGTCCTGACTTTC. Translation gives CASSSRHTGANVLTF. This chain uses TRBV5-6 with TRBJ2-6; the D is unclear. Deletions cut 3 bases from V and 2 bases from J, with 9 bases between. The CDR3 is made up of 15 amino acids. Per germline, CDR1 SGHDT and CDR2 YYEEEE. The variable domain in full, completed from reference TRBV5-6 and TRBJ2-6, reads DAGVTQSPTHLIKTRGQQVTLRCSPKSGHDTVSWYQQALGQGPQFIFQYYEEEERQRGNFPDRFSGHQFPNYSSELNVNALLLGDSALYLCASSSRHTGANVLTFGAGSRLTVL.

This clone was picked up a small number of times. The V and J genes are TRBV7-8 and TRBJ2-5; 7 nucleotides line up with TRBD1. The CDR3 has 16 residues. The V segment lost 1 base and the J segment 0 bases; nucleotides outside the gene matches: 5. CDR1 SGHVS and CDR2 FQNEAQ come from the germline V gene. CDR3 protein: CASSLGRGTDQETQYF. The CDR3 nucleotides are TGTGCCAGCAGCTTAGGCAGGGGGACAGACCAAGAGACCCAGTACTTC.

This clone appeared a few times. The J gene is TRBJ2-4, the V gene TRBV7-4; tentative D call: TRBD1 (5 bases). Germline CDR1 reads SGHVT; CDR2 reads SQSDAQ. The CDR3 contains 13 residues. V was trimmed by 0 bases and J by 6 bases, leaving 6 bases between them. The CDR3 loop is CASSLAQGNIQYF. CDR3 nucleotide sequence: TGTGCCAGCAGCTTAGCGCAGGGAAACATTCAGTACTTC.

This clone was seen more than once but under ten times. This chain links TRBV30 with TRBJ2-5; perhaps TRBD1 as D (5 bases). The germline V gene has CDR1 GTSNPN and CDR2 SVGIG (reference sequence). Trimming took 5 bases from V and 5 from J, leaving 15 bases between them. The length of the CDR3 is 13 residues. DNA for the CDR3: TGTGCCTGGCAAGGGAACTCAGGGGAGACCCAGTACTTC. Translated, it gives CAWQGNSGETQYF.

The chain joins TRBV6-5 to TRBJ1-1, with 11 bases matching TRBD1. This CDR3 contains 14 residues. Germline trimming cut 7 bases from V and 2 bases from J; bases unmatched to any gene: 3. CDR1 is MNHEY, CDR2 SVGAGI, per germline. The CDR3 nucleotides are TGTGCCAGCACCCGGACAGGGGGCAACACTGAAGCTTTCTTT. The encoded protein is CASTRTGGNTEAFF.

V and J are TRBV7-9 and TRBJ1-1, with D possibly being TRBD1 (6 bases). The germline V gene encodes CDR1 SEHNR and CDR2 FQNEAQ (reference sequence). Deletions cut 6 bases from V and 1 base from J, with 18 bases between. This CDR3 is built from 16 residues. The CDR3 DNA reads TGTGCCAGCAGGGAGCAACCGGGACACTGGAACACTGAAGCTTTCTTT. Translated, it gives CASREQPGHWNTEAFF.